Following are 22 T cell receptor beta chains from one sample sequenced in a study of shared clonotypes between healthy human individuals. Naivety among CD8 cells was defined by CD45RO negativity and positive CCR7 selection, thereby excluding terminally differentiated effector memory CD45RA+ cells. TCRdb's table, derived via immunoSEQ multiplex PCR, lists solely in-frame clones and lacks some. The repertoire holds some 580,000 clones, with roughly 98% as singletons. The sequenced sample consisted of naive CD8+ T cells sorted from blood. The origin of the receptors is a young man in good health.

The genes are TRBV7-9 and TRBJ2-2, with 10 bases lining up with TRBD1. Germline CDR1 reads SEHNR; CDR2 reads FQNEAQ (reference sequence). With 2 bases clipped from V and 6 bases from J, the junction kept 3 bases outside the gene matches. The CDR3 extends over 15 amino acids. This chain's CDR3 is CASSLLDRGSGELFF. The CDR3 bases are TGTGCCAGCAGCTTATTGGACAGGGGGTCCGGGGAGCTGTTTTTT.

CDR3 in amino acids: CASSLAGAQETQYF. CDR3 nucleotide sequence: TGTGCCAGCAGCTTAGCAGGGGCCCAAGAGACCCAGTACTTC. The chain employs TRBV11-3 and TRBJ2-5; D might be TRBD1 (6 bases). V was clipped by 1 base and J by 1 base, with 7 bases between them. Per the germline V gene, CDR1 is SGHNT and CDR2 is YENEEA. The CDR3 covers 14 residues.

The chain couples TRBV4-1 to TRBJ2-3; D gene unclear. V lost 1 base and J 4 bases, leaving 9 bases between the germline ends. CDR3 length equals 14 residues. CDR1 MGHRA and CDR2 YSYEKL come from the germline V gene. The CDR3 DNA sequence: TGCGCCAGCAGCCAAGGTCCCGGGTCAGATACGCAGTATTTT. As protein: CASSQGPGSDTQYF.

V is TRBV9 and J is TRBJ1-2, with 7 positions matching TRBD1. J gave up 6 bases and V 3 bases, and 5 bases lay outside the gene matches. Germline CDR1 is SGDLS and CDR2 is YYNGEE. The CDR3 contains 13 residues. CDR3 DNA sequence: TGTGCCAGCAGCGAACAGGGGCCAGATGGCTACACCTTC. It specifies CASSEQGPDGYTF.

The gene calls are TRBV7-9 and TRBJ1-2; 7 bases line up with TRBD1. Germline V CDR1 and CDR2: SEHNR, FQNEAQ (reference sequence). V was clipped by 6 bases and J by 0 bases; unmatched bases: 13. The CDR3 is 17 residues long. The CDR3 bases are TGTGCCAGCAGTAACAGACAGGGAGGGGAAACTAACTATGGCTACACCTTC. Protein product: CASSNRQGGETNYGYTF.

The chain is built from TRBV7-2 and TRBJ2-1, with 11 bases identical to TRBD2. CDR1 and CDR2 (germline): SGHTA, FQGNSA. Trimming cost V 6 bases and J 7 bases; bases outside gene matches: 8. CDR3 size: 15 residues. The CDR3 spells CASSPTSGRGNEQFF. CDR3 bases: TGTGCCAGCAGTCCAACTAGCGGGAGAGGGAATGAGCAGTTCTTC. Supplemented by reference TRBV7-2 and TRBJ2-1, the full variable domain reads GAGVSQSPSNKVTEKGKDVELRCDPISGHTALYWYRQSLGQGLEFLIYFQGNSAPDKSGLPSDRFSAERTGGSVSTLTIQRTQQEDSAVYLCASSPTSGRGNEQFFGPGTRLTVL.

This chain links TRBV6-5 with TRBJ2-3; TRBD1 matches 7 bases. Germline V gene lookup returns CDR1 MNHEY and CDR2 SVGAGI. This CDR3 comprises 12 residues. Trimming took 11 bases from V and 6 from J; bases not matched to a gene: 8. The CDR3 DNA reads TGTGCCGCCAGGGGGAGCGAGGATACGCAGTATTTT. It translates to CAARGSEDTQYF.

The genes are TRBV9 and TRBJ2-7; 10 positions agree with TRBD2. CDR3 length: 15 residues. Germline V gene data show CDR1 as SGDLS and CDR2 as YYNGEE. Trimming at V came to 2 bases and at J to 3 bases, leaving 5 bases not matched to a gene. CDR3: CASSVSSGSGYEQYF. CDR3 in DNA: TGTGCCAGCAGCGTTTCTAGCGGGAGTGGCTACGAGCAGTACTTC.

This rearrangement joins TRBV7-6 to TRBJ1-5; a weak D match, TRBD1 (5 bases). The CDR3 sequence is 13 residues long. Trimming removed 1 base at V and 5 bases at J, with 6 bases between. Germline V gene data show CDR1 as SGHVS and CDR2 as FNYEAQ. The CDR3 DNA sequence: TGTGCCAGCAGCTTAGAGGGGTATCAGCCCCAGCATTTT. This codes for CASSLEGYQPQHF.

The chain is built from TRBV19 and TRBJ1-4; D not certain. The CDR3 sequence is 12 residues long. Per germline, CDR1 LNHDA and CDR2 SQIVND (reference sequence). The ends were cut back, 9 bases at V and 7 bases at J, with 12 bases in the middle. The CDR3 nucleotides are TGTGCCAGCTCCTATCCGTCTGAAAAACTGTTTTTT. Its protein is CASSYPSEKLFF.

The J gene is TRBJ1-2, the V gene TRBV25-1; weak D call: TRBD1 (5 bases). Trimming left V 6 bases short and J 5 bases short, with 19 bases between. CDR3 size: 15 residues. The germline V gene encodes CDR1 MGHDK and CDR2 SYGVNS. Written as DNA, the CDR3 is TGTGCCAGCAGGGGTGCTAGGGGCAGGTTTTATGGCTACACCTTC. Amino acid sequence: CASRGARGRFYGYTF.

V and J are TRBV27 and TRBJ2-7, with 8 nucleotides matching TRBD1. The CDR3 contains 15 residues. With V trimmed by 4 bases and J by 5 bases, 10 bases remained unmatched. Germline V CDR1 and CDR2: MNHEY, SMNVEV (reference sequence). CDR3: CASSSVNRGNHEQYF. In DNA, the CDR3 is TGTGCCAGCAGTTCGGTCAACAGGGGGAACCACGAGCAGTACTTC.

The rearrangement joins TRBV15 to TRBJ1-2; TRBD1 aligns across 10 bases. V lost 4 bases, J lost 6 bases, and 5 bases stayed unmatched. The CDR3 extends over 14 amino acids. From germline, CDR1 is LNHNV and CDR2 YYDKDF (reference sequence). For the CDR3, the DNA is TGTGCCACCAGCATGACAGGGGGCGCGGATGGCTACACCTTC. Its translation: CATSMTGGADGYTF.

The chain employs TRBV11-3 and TRBJ2-7, with D perhaps given as TRBD1 or TRBD2 (7 bases each). CDR3 length equals 17 residues. Trimming removed 1 base from V and 0 bases from J, with 16 bases in between. CDR1 is SGHNT, CDR2 YENEEA, per germline. The CDR3 DNA is TGTGCCAGCAGCTTAGCGGGAGGACAGGCTAGCTCCTACGAGCAGTACTTC. Amino acids: CASSLAGGQASSYEQYF.

The genes are TRBV25-1 and TRBJ2-7; either TRBD1 or TRBD2 may fit D (5 bases each). From germline, CDR1 is MGHDK and CDR2 SYGVNS. There are 13 residues in the CDR3. Between the trimmed V and J ends, which lost 8 bases and 0 bases, there was a span of 11 bases. Written as DNA, the CDR3 is TGTGCCAGCGAACCGGGGCACTCCTACGAGCAGTACTTC. The encoded protein is CASEPGHSYEQYF.

This chain uses TRBV9 with TRBJ2-1; D tentatively reads TRBD1 or TRBD2 (5 bases each). V was trimmed by 6 bases and J by 4 bases, leaving 17 bases between them. Germline V gene lookup returns CDR1 SGDLS and CDR2 YYNGEE. This CDR3 has 15 residues. The CDR3 DNA sequence: TGTGCCAGCAAGGGTGAGAGGGGACGATACAATGAGCAGTTCTTC. This sequence encodes CASKGERGRYNEQFF.

The chain combines TRBV9 with TRBJ2-7; 9 bases map to TRBD1. The CDR3 contains 14 residues. Trimming removed 3 bases from V and 5 bases from J; junction bases left unmatched: 6. The germline V gene encodes CDR1 SGDLS and CDR2 YYNGEE. CDR3 DNA sequence: TGTGCCAGCAGCGCACAGGGGGCGCAGGACGAGCAGTACTTC. Amino acids: CASSAQGAQDEQYF.

V and J are TRBV6-5 and TRBJ2-1, with 9 bases lining up with TRBD1. Germline V CDR1 and CDR2: MNHEY, SVGAGI. After removal of 2 bases from V and 8 bases from J, the junction contained 7 bases not matched to a gene. This CDR3 has 15 amino acids. Here the CDR3 reads CASSYPGQGNHEQFF. CDR3 bases: TGTGCCAGCAGTTACCCGGGACAGGGTAACCATGAGCAGTTCTTC.

The gene calls are TRBV7-9 and TRBJ2-7, with D maybe TRBD2 (6 bases). Germline V gene sequence: CDR1 SEHNR, CDR2 FQNEAQ (reference sequence). The V and J ends lost 4 bases and 6 bases respectively, with 16 bases between them. The CDR3 length is 14 residues. CDR3 region: CASSSGTAPSEQYF. Here the CDR3 DNA reads TGTGCCAGCAGCTCCGGGACTGCCCCGAGCGAGCAGTACTTC.

This sequence joins TRBV5-1 and TRBJ2-7, with TRBD2 matching over 7 bases. Germline values: CDR1 SGHRS, CDR2 YFSETQ. The CDR3 consists of 13 residues. The V gene end was trimmed by 4 bases and the J gene end by 4 bases; junction bases not matched to a gene: 5. CDR3 nucleotides: TGCGCCAGCAGCGCCGGGACTACATACGAGCAGTACTTC. This sequence encodes CASSAGTTYEQYF.

Comment on this clone: Other DNA sequences in the sample encode the same CDR3. The gene calls are TRBV29-1 and TRBJ2-7, with 9 bases matching TRBD1. Germline-derived CDR1 and CDR2 are SQVTM and ANQGSEA. The CDR3 has 14 residues. V lost 0 bases to trimming and J lost 4 bases; unmatched junction nucleotides: 4. CDR3 DNA sequence: TGCAGCGTTGAAGACCCGGGACAGGGTTACGAGCAGTACTTC. It encodes CSVEDPGQGYEQYF.

V and J are TRBV6-6 and TRBJ2-7, with TRBD1 identical over 8 bases. Germline CDR1 MNHNY, CDR2 SVGAGI (reference sequence). Trimming at V came to 4 bases and at J to 2 bases, leaving 7 bases not matched to a gene. This CDR3 spans 15 amino acids. In DNA, the CDR3 is TGTGCCAGCAGTTCCCTGACAGGGGTCACCTACGAGCAGTACTTC. Translating it yields CASSSLTGVTYEQYF.